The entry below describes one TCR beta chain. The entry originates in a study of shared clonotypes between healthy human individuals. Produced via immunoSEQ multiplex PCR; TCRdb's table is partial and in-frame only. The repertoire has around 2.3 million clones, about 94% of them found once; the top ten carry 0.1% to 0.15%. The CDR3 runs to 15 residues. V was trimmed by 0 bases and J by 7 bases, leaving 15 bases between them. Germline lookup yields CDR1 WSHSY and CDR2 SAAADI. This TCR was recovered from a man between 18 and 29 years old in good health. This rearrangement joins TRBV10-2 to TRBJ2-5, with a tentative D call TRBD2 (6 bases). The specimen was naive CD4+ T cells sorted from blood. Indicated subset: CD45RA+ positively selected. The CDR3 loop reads CASSESGGNIGTQYF. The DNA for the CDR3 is TGCGCCAGCAGTGAGTCTGGGGGGAATATTGGGACCCAGTACTTC.